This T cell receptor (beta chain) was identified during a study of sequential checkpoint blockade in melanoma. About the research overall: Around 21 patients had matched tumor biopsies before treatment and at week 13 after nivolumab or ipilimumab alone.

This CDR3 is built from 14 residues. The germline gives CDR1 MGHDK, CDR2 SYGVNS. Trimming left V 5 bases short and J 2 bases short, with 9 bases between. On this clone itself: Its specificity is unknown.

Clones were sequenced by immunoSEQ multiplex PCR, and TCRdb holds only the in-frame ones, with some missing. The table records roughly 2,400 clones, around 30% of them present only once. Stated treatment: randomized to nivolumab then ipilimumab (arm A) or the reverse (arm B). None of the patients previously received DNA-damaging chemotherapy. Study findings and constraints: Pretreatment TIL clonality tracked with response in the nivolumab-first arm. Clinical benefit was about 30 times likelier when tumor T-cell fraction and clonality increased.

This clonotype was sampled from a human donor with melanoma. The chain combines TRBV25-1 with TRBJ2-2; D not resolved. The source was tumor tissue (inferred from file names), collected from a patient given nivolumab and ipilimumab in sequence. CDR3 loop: CASSPIQNTGELFF. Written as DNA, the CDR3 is TGTGCCAGCAGTCCCATCCAAAACACCGGGGAGCTGTTTTTT.